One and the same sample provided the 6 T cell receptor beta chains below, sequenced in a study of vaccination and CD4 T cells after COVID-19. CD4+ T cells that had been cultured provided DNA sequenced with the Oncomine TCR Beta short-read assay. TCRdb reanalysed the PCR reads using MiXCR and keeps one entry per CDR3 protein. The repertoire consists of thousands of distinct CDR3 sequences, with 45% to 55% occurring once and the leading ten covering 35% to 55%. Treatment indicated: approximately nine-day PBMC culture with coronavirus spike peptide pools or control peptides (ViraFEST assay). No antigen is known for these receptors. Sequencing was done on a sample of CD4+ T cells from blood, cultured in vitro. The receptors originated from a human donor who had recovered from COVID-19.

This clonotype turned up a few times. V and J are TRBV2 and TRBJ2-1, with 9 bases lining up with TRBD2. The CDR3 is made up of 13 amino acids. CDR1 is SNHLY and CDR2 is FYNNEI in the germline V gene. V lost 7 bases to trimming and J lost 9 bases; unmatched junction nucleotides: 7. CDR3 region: CASMVSGGGEQFF. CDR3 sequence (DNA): TGTGCCAGCATGGTTAGCGGGGGTGGTGAGCAGTTCTTC.

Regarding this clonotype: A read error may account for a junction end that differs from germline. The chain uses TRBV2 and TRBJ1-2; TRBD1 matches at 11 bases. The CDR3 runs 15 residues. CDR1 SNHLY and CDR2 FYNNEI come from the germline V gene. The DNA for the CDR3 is TGTGCCAGCAGCGAAGAGGGACAGGGGGTTTATGGCTACACCTTC. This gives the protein CASSEEGQGVYGYTF.

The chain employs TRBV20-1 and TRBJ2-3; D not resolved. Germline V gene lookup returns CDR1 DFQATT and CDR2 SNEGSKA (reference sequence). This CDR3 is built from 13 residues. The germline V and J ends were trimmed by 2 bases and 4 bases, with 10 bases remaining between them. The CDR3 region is CSARKPSSDTQYF. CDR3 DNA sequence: TGCAGTGCTAGAAAACCTTCCTCAGATACGCAGTATTTT.

This CDR3 is CASSFRQVGMNTEAFF. The CDR3 bases are TGTGCCAGCAGTTTCCGACAGGTTGGAATGAACACTGAAGCTTTCTTT. The chain combines TRBV12-3 or TRBV12-4 with TRBJ1-1; the D gene is possibly TRBD1 (6 bases). The CDR3 runs 16 residues. V was clipped by 3 bases and J by 0 bases, with 14 bases between them.

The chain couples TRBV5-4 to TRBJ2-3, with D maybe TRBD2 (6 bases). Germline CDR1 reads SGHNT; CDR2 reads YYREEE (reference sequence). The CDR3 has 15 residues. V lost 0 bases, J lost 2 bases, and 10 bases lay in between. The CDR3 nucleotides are TGTGCCAGCAGCTTGGGACGGGAGAACACAGATACGCAGTATTTT. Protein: CASSLGRENTDTQYF.

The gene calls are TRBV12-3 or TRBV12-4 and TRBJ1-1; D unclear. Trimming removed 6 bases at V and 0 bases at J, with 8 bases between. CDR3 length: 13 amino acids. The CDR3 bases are TGTGCCAGCAGCCCCGGACTGAACACTGAAGCTTTCTTT. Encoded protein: CASSPGLNTEAFF.